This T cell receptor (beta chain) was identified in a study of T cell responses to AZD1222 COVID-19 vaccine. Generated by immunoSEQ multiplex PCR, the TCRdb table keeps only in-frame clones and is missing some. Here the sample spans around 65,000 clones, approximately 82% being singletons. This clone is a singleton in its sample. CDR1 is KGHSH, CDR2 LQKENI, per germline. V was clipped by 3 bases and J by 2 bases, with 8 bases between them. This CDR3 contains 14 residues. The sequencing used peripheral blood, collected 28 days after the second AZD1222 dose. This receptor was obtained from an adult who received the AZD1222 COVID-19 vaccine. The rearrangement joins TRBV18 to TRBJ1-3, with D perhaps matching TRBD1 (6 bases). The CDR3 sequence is CASSPGTTGNTIYF. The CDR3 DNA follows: TGTGCCAGCTCACCTGGGACAACTGGAAACACCATATATTTT.